This T cell receptor beta chain was observed in a study of OX40 agonist ivuxolimab in advanced cancers. Study in general: Partial responses were recorded for three patients, including one with hepatocellular carcinoma and two with cutaneous melanoma.

Peripheral blood came from all dose cohorts at three timepoints. The protocol was immunoSEQ multiplex PCR, while the TCRdb copy is restricted to in-frame clones and leaves out a portion. The table lists roughly 79,000 clones, approximately 84% of them singletons, with about a sixth in the top ten. As concerns this clone: Its antigen is currently unknown.

This CDR3 comprises 15 residues. Trimming removed 1 base from V and 1 base from J; junction bases left unmatched: 4. The germline gives CDR1 SGHDT, CDR2 YYEEEE. The study, taken as a whole, reports: Dosing at 0.1 to 3.0 mg/kg was accompanied by clonal expansion of CD4+ and CD8+ blood T cells by week 6.

The TCR comes from an adult with an advanced solid tumor such as melanoma, head and neck, liver or kidney cancer. The sequencing here drew on CD4+ or CD8+ T cells sorted from blood, taken in a trial of the OX40 agonist ivuxolimab. The rearrangement joins TRBV5-6 to TRBJ1-2; 7 bases are a match to TRBD1. CDR3 sequence reads: CASSLMTGFNYGYTF. CDR3 DNA: TGTGCCAGCAGCTTGATGACAGGGTTTAACTATGGCTACACCTTC.